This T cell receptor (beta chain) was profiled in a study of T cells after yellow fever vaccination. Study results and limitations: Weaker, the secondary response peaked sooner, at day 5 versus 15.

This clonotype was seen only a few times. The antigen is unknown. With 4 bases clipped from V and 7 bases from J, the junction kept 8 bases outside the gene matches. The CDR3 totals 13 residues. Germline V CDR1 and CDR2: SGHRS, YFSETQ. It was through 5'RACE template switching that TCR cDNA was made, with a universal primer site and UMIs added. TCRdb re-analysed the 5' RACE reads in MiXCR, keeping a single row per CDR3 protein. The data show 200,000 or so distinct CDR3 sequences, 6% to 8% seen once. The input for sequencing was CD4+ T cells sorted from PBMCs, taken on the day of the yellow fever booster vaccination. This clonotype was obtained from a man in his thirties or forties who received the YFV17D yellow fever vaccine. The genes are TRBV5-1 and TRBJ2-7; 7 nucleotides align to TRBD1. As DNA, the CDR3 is TGCGCCAGCAGCCTCGACAGGGTGTATGAGCAGTACTTC. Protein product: CASSLDRVYEQYF.